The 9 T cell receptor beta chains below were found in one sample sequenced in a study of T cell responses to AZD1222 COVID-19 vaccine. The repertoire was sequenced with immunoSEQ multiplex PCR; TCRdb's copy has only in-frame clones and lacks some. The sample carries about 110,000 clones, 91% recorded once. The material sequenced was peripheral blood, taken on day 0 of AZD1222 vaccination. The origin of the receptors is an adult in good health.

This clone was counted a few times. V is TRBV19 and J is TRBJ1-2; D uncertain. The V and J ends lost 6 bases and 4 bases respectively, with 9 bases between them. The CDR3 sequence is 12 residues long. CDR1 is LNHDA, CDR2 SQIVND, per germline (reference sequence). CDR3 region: CASSPAGYGYTF. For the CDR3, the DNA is TGTGCCAGTAGCCCCGCCGGCTATGGCTACACCTTC.

CDR3 in DNA: TGTGCCAGCAGTCGACTAGAGAGCACAGATACGCAGTATTTT. Encoded protein: CASSRLESTDTQYF. V and J are TRBV6-6 and TRBJ2-3; tentatively, D is TRBD2 (6 bases). The CDR3 has 14 amino acids. Trimming cost V 5 bases and J 0 bases, with 9 bases left between them. Germline assignment: CDR1 MNHNY and CDR2 SVGAGI (reference sequence).

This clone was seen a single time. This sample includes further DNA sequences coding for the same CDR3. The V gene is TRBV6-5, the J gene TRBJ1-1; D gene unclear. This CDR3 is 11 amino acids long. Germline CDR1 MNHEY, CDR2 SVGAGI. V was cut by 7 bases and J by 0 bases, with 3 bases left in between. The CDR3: CASIMNTEAFF. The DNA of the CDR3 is TGTGCCAGCATTATGAACACTGAAGCTTTCTTT.

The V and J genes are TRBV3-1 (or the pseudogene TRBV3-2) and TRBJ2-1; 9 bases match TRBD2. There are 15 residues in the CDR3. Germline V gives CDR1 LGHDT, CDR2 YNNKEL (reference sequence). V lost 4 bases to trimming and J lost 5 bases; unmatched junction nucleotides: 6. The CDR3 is CASSPLLAGDNEQFF. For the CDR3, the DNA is TGTGCCAGCAGCCCGCTCTTAGCGGGAGACAATGAGCAGTTCTTC.

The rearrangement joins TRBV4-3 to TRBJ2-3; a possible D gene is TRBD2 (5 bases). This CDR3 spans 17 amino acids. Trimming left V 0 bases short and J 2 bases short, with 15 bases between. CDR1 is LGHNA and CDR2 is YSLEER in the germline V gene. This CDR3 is CASSQDRLAGVTDTQYF. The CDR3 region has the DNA TGCGCCAGCAGCCAAGATAGATTGGCGGGTGTCACAGATACGCAGTATTTT.

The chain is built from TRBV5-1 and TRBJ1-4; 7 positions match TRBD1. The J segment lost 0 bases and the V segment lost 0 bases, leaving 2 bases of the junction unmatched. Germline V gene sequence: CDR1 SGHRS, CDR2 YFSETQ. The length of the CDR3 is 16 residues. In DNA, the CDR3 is TGCGCCAGCAGCTTGGGGGACAGAGCAACTAATGAAAAACTGTTTTTT. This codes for CASSLGDRATNEKLFF.

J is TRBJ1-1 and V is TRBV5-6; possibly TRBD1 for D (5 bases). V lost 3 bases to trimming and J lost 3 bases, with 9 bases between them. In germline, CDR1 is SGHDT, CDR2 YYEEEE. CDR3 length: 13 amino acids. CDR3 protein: CASSWTGDTEAFF. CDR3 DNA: TGTGCCAGCAGCTGGACGGGGGACACTGAAGCTTTCTTT.

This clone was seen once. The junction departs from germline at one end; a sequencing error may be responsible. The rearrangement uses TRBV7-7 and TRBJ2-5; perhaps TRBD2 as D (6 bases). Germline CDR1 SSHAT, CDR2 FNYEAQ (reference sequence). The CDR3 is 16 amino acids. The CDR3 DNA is TGTGCTAGCAGCCCCACCGGGACTCTGGGCTTAGAGACCCAGTACTTC. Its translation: CASSPTGTLGLETQYF.

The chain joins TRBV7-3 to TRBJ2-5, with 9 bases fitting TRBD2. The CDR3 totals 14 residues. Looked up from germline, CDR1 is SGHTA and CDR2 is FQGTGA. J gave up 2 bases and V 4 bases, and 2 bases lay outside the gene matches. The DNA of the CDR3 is TGTGCCAGCAGCTCAGCGGGGGGACAAGAGACCCAGTACTTC. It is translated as CASSSAGGQETQYF.